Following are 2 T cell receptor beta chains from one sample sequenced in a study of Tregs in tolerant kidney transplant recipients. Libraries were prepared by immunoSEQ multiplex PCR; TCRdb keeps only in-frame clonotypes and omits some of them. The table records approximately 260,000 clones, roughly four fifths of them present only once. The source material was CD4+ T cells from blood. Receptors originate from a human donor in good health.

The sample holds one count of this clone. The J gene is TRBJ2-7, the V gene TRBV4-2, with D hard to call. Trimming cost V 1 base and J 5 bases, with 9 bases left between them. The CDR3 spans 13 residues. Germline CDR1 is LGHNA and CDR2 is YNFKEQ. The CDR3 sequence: CASSQGVPDEQYF. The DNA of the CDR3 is TGTGCCAGCAGCCAAGGGGTTCCGGACGAGCAGTACTTC.

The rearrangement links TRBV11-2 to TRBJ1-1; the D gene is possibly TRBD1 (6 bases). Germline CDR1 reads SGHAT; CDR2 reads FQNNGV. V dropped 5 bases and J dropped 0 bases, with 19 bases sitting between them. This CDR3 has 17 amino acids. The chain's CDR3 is CASSPMGGGAMNTEAFF. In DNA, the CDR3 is TGTGCCAGCAGCCCTATGGGGGGGGGCGCCATGAACACTGAAGCTTTCTTT.